These 8 T cell receptor beta chains originate from one sample sequenced in a study of radiation and T cells in renal cell carcinoma. Sequencing used immunoSEQ multiplex PCR; TCRdb keeps in-frame clones, though not all of them. The data contain approximately 110,000 clones, around 84% of them singletons. Time point described: baseline pretreatment blood. Treatment reported: 15 Gy SBRT to primary tumor, nephrectomy 4 weeks later. Sequenced material: blood, taken from a patient whose treatment included radiotherapy and nephrectomy. The receptors shown here come from an older woman with renal cell carcinoma.

A few counts support this clone. V and J are TRBV6-1 and TRBJ1-5, with TRBD1 matching 12 bases. This CDR3 contains 13 residues. Germline V CDR1 and CDR2: MNHNS, SASEGT. Unmatched junction bases numbered 3, after V lost 8 bases and J lost 7 bases. The CDR3 DNA sequence: TGTGCCAGCGGGACAGGGGGCGGGCAGCCCCAGCATTTT. It translates to CASGTGGGQPQHF.

The genes are TRBV9 and TRBJ2-3; TRBD2 might be the D (6 bases). V dropped 7 bases and J dropped 6 bases, with 9 bases sitting between them. Germline V gene data show CDR1 as SGDLS and CDR2 as YYNGEE. There are 11 residues in the CDR3. DNA for the CDR3: TGTGCCAGCTCCGCGGGGGATACGCAGTATTTT. It is translated as CASSAGDTQYF.

The chain joins TRBV29-1 to TRBJ2-3, with TRBD2 as a possible D gene (5 bases). This CDR3 is built from 13 residues. The V and J ends lost 2 bases and 2 bases respectively, with 8 bases between them. The germline gives CDR1 SQVTM, CDR2 ANQGSEA. The CDR3 spells CSVESDSTDTQYF. The CDR3 bases are TGCAGCGTTGAATCGGACTCCACAGATACGCAGTATTTT.

The gene calls are TRBV7-9 and TRBJ1-4; D remains unclear. V lost 3 bases to trimming and J lost 8 bases, with 13 bases between them. Germline-derived CDR1 and CDR2 are SEHNR and FQNEAQ (reference sequence). CDR3 length: 14 residues. The CDR3, as DNA: TGTGCCAGCAGCTTTACCCAGCGGAACGAAAAACTGTTTTTT. It encodes CASSFTQRNEKLFF.

The rearrangement uses TRBV30 and TRBJ1-1; D may be TRBD1 (6 bases). There are 16 residues in the CDR3. Germline V gives CDR1 GTSNPN, CDR2 SVGIG (reference sequence). V was cut by 0 bases and J by 1 base, with 15 bases left in between. In DNA form, the CDR3 reads TGTGCCTGGAGTGTACGGGCAGGGGCTCAGAACACTGAAGCTTTCTTT. This sequence encodes CAWSVRAGAQNTEAFF. Full variable domain (rest looked up from reference TRBV30 and TRBJ1-1): SQTIHQWPATLVQPVGSPLSLECTVEGTSNPNLYWYRQAAGRGLQLLFYSVGIGQISSEVPQNLSASRPQDRQFILSSKKLLLSDSGFYLCAWSVRAGAQNTEAFFGQGTRLTVV.

This clone occurred a few times. The chain uses TRBV7-8 and TRBJ2-7; 7 bases map to TRBD1. The CDR3 totals 14 residues. The J segment lost 3 bases and the V segment lost 4 bases, leaving 6 bases of the junction unmatched. Germline lookup yields CDR1 SGHVS and CDR2 FQNEAQ. Written as DNA, the CDR3 is TGTGCCAGCAGCTCCACCTCAGGGGGCTACGAGCAGTACTTC. Translation: CASSSTSGGYEQYF.

The chain is built from TRBV2 and TRBJ1-1; a possible D gene is TRBD1 (5 bases). Per the germline V gene, CDR1 is SNHLY and CDR2 is FYNNEI. The V end lost 8 bases, the J end lost 1 base, and 17 bases lay between the germline ends. The CDR3 is 15 residues long. The CDR3 loop is CASRISGIENTEAFF. The CDR3 DNA follows: TGTGCCAGCCGAATTTCAGGGATCGAGAACACTGAAGCTTTCTTT.

Only one count was recorded for this clone. V usage is TRBV19 and J usage is TRBJ2-5, with D perhaps matching TRBD1 or TRBD2 (5 bases each). The J call may be in error: the DNA end matches TRBJ2-7 better. The CDR3 has 13 amino acids. Germline V gives CDR1 LNHDA, CDR2 SQIVND (reference sequence). CDR3 DNA sequence: TGTGCCAGTAGTACCGGGGCAGGGATCGAGCAGTACTTC. Protein product: CASSTGAGIEQYF.